Sequencing of this TCR beta chain was carried out in a study of blood T cell repertoires in COVID-19. About the study: Sites across the United States, Italy and Spain contributed samples from acute and convalescent COVID-19. Nucleic acid was either cDNA or gDNA, and it came from T cells, B-cell-depleted T cells, or PBMCs.

In germline, CDR1 is SNHLY, CDR2 FYNNEI. The V gene end was trimmed by 4 bases and the J gene end by 7 bases; junction bases not matched to a gene: 1. The CDR3 runs 13 residues. This clone appeared a few times. Clones were read by immunoSEQ multiplex PCR, and TCRdb kept only the in-frame ones, dropping some. The sample holds 200,000 or so clones; 84% are singletons and the top ten take less than 2.5%. The TCR was taken from an older woman with acute or convalescent COVID-19. The chain carries TRBV2 and TRBJ1-2; TRBD1 agrees at 12 bases. The sample taken for sequencing was peripheral blood. The CDR3: CASSGDRGLGYTF. The CDR3, as DNA: TGTGCCAGCAGTGGGGACAGGGGGCTTGGCTACACCTTC.